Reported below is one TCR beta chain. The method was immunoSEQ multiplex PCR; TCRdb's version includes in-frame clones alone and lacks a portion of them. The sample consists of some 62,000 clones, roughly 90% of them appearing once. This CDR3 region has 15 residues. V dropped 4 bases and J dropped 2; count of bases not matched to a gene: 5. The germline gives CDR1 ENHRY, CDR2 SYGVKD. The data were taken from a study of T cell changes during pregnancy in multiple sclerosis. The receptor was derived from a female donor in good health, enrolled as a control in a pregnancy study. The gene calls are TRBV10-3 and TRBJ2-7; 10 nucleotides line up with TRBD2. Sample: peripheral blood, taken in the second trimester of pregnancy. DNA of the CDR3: TGTGCCATCAGTGGGGGGACTAGCGTACCCTACGAGCAGTACTTC. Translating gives CAISGGTSVPYEQYF.